The 20 T cell receptor beta chains in this list originate from one sample, sequenced in a study of T cell clones after liver transplantation. The protocol was immunoSEQ multiplex PCR, while the TCRdb copy is restricted to in-frame clones and leaves out a portion. Here the sample spans some 59,000 clones, 60% to 80% being singletons. Sample: CD4+ T cells from blood, taken at the 22-month timepoint. These receptors came from a human patient who received a liver transplant. Some T cells may be the graft donor's.

The J gene is TRBJ1-4, the V gene TRBV5-4, with a weak D call TRBD1 (6 bases). Trimming removed 0 bases at V and 4 bases at J, with 7 bases between. Germline V gene lookup returns CDR1 SGHNT and CDR2 YYREEE (reference sequence). The CDR3 sequence is 14 residues long. CDR3 loop: CASSLGQVNEKLFF. For the CDR3, the DNA is TGTGCCAGCAGCTTGGGACAGGTTAATGAAAAACTGTTTTTT.

The rearrangement links TRBV7-3 to TRBJ2-7, with TRBD2 matching over 13 bases. The CDR3 spans 16 residues. Germline V CDR1 and CDR2: SGHTA, FQGTGA. V trimming: 0 bases; J trimming: 6 bases; junction bases outside the gene matches: 5. The CDR3 sequence is CASSLTRTSGGSEQYF. In DNA form, the CDR3 reads TGTGCCAGCAGCTTAACAAGGACTAGCGGGGGTAGCGAGCAGTACTTC.

This chain links TRBV7-3 with TRBJ1-1; 7 positions agree with TRBD1. Germline-derived CDR1 and CDR2 are SGHTA and FQGTGA. V lost 5 bases and J lost 1; bases outside the gene matches: 4. The CDR3 sequence is 14 residues long. CDR3 in amino acids: CASSPQGRNTEAFF. CDR3 coding DNA: TGTGCCAGCAGCCCACAGGGGCGGAACACTGAAGCTTTCTTT.

The chain has TRBV18 and TRBJ1-3; TRBD1 matches at 10 bases. CDR1 and CDR2 (germline): KGHSH, LQKENI. This CDR3 is built from 17 residues. V lost 6 bases to trimming and J lost 0 bases; unmatched junction nucleotides: 8. The CDR3 spells CASSHDRDRGSGNTIYF. CDR3 DNA: TGTGCCAGCTCGCATGACCGGGACAGGGGCTCTGGAAACACCATATATTTT. The complete variable domain, with remaining parts taken from reference TRBV18 and TRBJ1-3, reads NAGVMQNPRHLVRRRGQEARLRCSPMKGHSHVYWYRQLPEEGLKFMVYLQKENIIDESGMPKERFSAEFPKEGPSILRIQQVVRGDSAAYFCASSHDRDRGSGNTIYFGEGSWLTVV.

The V call is TRBV11-2, the J call TRBJ2-7; tentatively, D is TRBD1 (7 bases). Germline CDR1 is SGHAT and CDR2 is FQNNGV. The CDR3 runs to 15 residues. Trimming pared 3 bases from V and 9 bases from J, leaving 21 bases between. CDR3 sequence reads: CASSLVWAGTAGQYF. The CDR3 DNA reads as TGTGCCAGCAGCTTGGTCTGGGCTGGGACAGCGGGGCAGTACTTC.

The chain couples TRBV7-6 to TRBJ2-7; D might be TRBD1 or TRBD2, each matching 5 bases. V lost 4 bases and J lost 1, with 20 bases in between. CDR3 length equals 17 residues. Germline CDR1 reads SGHVS; CDR2 reads FNYEAQ. Here the CDR3 reads CASSSGPLFEGSYEQYF. In DNA, the CDR3 is TGTGCCAGCAGCTCCGGCCCACTTTTTGAGGGGTCCTACGAGCAGTACTTC.

This chain links TRBV12-5 with TRBJ2-1; perhaps TRBD2 as D (5 bases). Germline V gene data show CDR1 as LGHNT and CDR2 as FRNRAP. The CDR3 loop spans 13 amino acids. V lost 0 bases, J lost 10 bases, and 10 bases lay in between. The CDR3 DNA reads as TGTGCTAGTGGTTTGGTAGAGGGTGAGGAGCAGTTCTTC. Translated, it gives CASGLVEGEEQFF.

The rearrangement links TRBV27 to TRBJ2-3; 8 bases align to TRBD2. Germline CDR1 reads MNHEY; CDR2 reads SMNVEV (reference sequence). The J segment lost 0 bases and the V segment lost 7 bases, leaving 12 bases of the junction unmatched. The CDR3 contains 17 residues. The CDR3 DNA sequence: TGTGCCAGCATCGGGTTAGCGGGACGGACTAGCACAGATACGCAGTATTTT. This encodes CASIGLAGRTSTDTQYF.

The chain joins TRBV11-2 to TRBJ1-2, with D hard to call. V was clipped by 1 base and J by 5 bases, with 14 bases between them. This CDR3 comprises 15 residues. Germline V gene lookup returns CDR1 SGHAT and CDR2 FQNNGV. The CDR3 nucleotides read TGTGCCAGCAGCTTAGCCGGGCAATCCGGATATGGCTACACCTTC. Amino acids: CASSLAGQSGYGYTF.

The chain couples TRBV5-5 to TRBJ1-5; 11 nucleotides agree with TRBD1. Germline V gene data show CDR1 as SGHKS and CDR2 as YYEKEE (reference sequence). This CDR3 contains 15 residues. The junction had 5 bases not matched to a gene; V was cut back by 4 bases and J by 5 bases. The CDR3 here is CASSRTGGSDQPQHF. In nucleotides, the CDR3 is TGTGCCAGCAGCCGGACAGGGGGCAGCGATCAGCCCCAGCATTTT.

The chain couples TRBV5-4 to TRBJ2-5; a weak D match, TRBD2 (6 bases). There are 16 residues in the CDR3. The germline gives CDR1 SGHNT, CDR2 YYREEE (reference sequence). Trimming removed 3 bases at V and 1 base at J, with 16 bases between. DNA of the CDR3: TGTGCCAGCAGCTCGGGTACTAGCCAAACCCAAGAGACCCAGTACTTC. As protein: CASSSGTSQTQETQYF.

The chain links TRBV18 to TRBJ2-7; either TRBD1 or TRBD2 may fit D (5 bases each). This CDR3 is built from 14 residues. CDR1 and CDR2 from the germline V gene are KGHSH and LQKENI. The V gene lost 0 bases and the J gene lost 2 bases, with 8 bases spanning the gap. The CDR3 loop is CASSPPGDPYEQYF. The CDR3 DNA follows: TGTGCCAGCTCACCACCGGGGGATCCCTACGAGCAGTACTTC.

The chain is built from TRBV9 and TRBJ1-3, with D possibly being TRBD1 (5 bases). The CDR3 runs 15 residues. The germline V gene encodes CDR1 SGDLS and CDR2 YYNGEE. V shed 0 bases and J shed 7 bases, with 14 bases lying between them. CDR3 coding DNA: TGTGCCAGCAGCGTAGATGGAGGGACGGGCAACACCATATATTTT. It codes for CASSVDGGTGNTIYF.

This rearrangement joins TRBV6-5 to TRBJ2-3, with unresolved D. The ends were cut back, 4 bases at V and 6 bases at J, with 8 bases in the middle. The CDR3 is 12 amino acids. Per germline, CDR1 MNHEY and CDR2 SVGAGI. The CDR3 DNA follows: TGTGCCAGCAGTTCCCTAGGGGATACGCAGTATTTT. Translation: CASSSLGDTQYF.

CDR3 loop: CASSLGQALTDTQYF. CDR3 coding DNA: TGCGCCAGCAGCTTGGGGCAGGCACTCACAGATACGCAGTATTTT. J is TRBJ2-3 and V is TRBV5-1; D unresolved. Germline V gives CDR1 SGHRS, CDR2 YFSETQ. V lost 0 bases and J lost 2, with 10 bases in between. The CDR3 length is 15 residues.

V is TRBV2 and J is TRBJ2-5; possibly TRBD2 for D (5 bases). Trimming pared 3 bases from V and 3 bases from J, leaving 23 bases between. From germline, CDR1 is SNHLY and CDR2 FYNNEI. The CDR3 covers 18 residues. The CDR3 coding sequence is TGTGCCAGCAGTGAGTTTAAAGGGAGCCGTCGTTTGAAAGAGACCCAGTACTTC. Encoded protein: CASSEFKGSRRLKETQYF.

V usage is TRBV6-5 and J usage is TRBJ1-5; the D is unclear. The V gene's germline CDR1 is MNHEY and CDR2 SVGAGI. The ends were cut back, 5 bases at V and 8 bases at J, with 13 bases in the middle. CDR3 length equals 13 residues. The chain's CDR3 is CASSHTRQEPQHF. DNA of the CDR3: TGTGCCAGCAGTCACACTCGGCAGGAGCCCCAGCATTTT.

The chain couples TRBV18 to TRBJ1-1; a weak D match, TRBD1 (6 bases). Trimming cost V 4 bases and J 2 bases, with 8 bases left between them. Looked up from germline, CDR1 is KGHSH and CDR2 is LQKENI. The CDR3 spans 13 residues. CDR3 sequence (DNA): TGTGCCAGCTCACAACAGGGAAACACTGAAGCTTTCTTT. The encoded protein is CASSQQGNTEAFF. The entire variable domain, with the rest obtained from reference TRBV18 and TRBJ1-1, is as follows: NAGVMQNPRHLVRRRGQEARLRCSPMKGHSHVYWYRQLPEEGLKFMVYLQKENIIDESGMPKERFSAEFPKEGPSILRIQQVVRGDSAAYFCASSQQGNTEAFFGQGTRLTVV.

V usage is TRBV15 and J usage is TRBJ2-5, with D possibly being TRBD2 (5 bases). The CDR3 is 11 amino acids. The V and J ends lost 4 bases and 11 bases respectively, with 11 bases between them. CDR1 is LNHNV, CDR2 YYDKDF, per germline (reference sequence). The CDR3 region is CATSTSRTQYF. DNA of the CDR3: TGTGCCACCAGCACCTCCCGGACTCAGTACTTC.

This clone was detected a few times. The rearrangement uses TRBV4-2 and TRBJ1-2; 7 nucleotides agree with TRBD1. After removal of 1 base from V and 8 bases from J, the junction contained 13 bases not matched to a gene. Germline-derived CDR1 and CDR2 are LGHNA and YNFKEQ. This CDR3 region has 16 residues. The CDR3 here is CASSQGMMTGSGGYTF. CDR3 in DNA: TGTGCCAGCAGCCAAGGGATGATGACAGGGTCGGGAGGCTACACCTTC.